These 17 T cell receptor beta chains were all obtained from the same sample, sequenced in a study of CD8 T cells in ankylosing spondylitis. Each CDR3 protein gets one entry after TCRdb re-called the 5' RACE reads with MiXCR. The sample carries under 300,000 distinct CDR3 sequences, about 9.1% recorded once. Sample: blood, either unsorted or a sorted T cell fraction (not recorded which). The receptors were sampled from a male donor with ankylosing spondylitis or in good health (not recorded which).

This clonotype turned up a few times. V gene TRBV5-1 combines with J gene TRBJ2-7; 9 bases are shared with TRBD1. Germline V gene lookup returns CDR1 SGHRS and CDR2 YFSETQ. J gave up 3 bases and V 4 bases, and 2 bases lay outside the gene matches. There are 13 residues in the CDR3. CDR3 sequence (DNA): TGCGCCAGCAGCACGGGACAGGGCTACGAGCAGTACTTC. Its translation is CASSTGQGYEQYF.

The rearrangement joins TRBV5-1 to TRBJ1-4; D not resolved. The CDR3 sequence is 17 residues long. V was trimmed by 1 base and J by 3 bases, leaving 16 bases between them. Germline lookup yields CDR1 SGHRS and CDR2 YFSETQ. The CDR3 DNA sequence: TGCGCCAGCAGCTTGAACGCCCCCCCAGGCCCTAATGAAAAACTGTTTTTT. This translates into CASSLNAPPGPNEKLFF.

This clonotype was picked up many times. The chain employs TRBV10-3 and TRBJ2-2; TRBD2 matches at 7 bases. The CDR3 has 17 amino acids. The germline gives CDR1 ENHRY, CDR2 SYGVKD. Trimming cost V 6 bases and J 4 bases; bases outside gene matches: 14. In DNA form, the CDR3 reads TGTGCCATCAGCGGTCCTCGGCGGGAGAGCGCCACCGGGGAGCTGTTTTTT. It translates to CAISGPRRESATGELFF.

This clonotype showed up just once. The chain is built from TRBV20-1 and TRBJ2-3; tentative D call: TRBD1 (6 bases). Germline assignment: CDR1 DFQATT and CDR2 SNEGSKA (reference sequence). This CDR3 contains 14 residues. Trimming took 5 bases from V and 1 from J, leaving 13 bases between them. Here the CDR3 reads CSAWGRVGTDTQYF. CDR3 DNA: TGCAGTGCTTGGGGGCGGGTTGGCACAGATACGCAGTATTTT.

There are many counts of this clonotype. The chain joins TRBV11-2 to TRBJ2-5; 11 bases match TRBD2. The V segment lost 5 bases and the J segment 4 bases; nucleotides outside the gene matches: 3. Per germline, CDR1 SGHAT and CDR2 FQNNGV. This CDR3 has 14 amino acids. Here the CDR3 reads CASSRTSGRETQYF. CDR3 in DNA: TGTGCCAGCAGCCGCACTAGCGGGAGAGAGACCCAGTACTTC. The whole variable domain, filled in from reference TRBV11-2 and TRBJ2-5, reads EAGVAQSPRYKIIEKRQSVAFWCNPISGHATLYWYQQILGQGPKLLIQFQNNGVVDDSQLPKDRFSAERLKGVDSTLKIQPAKLEDSAVYLCASSRTSGRETQYFGPGTRLLVL.

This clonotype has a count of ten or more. CDR3 residues: CAWSPLGAGDTEAFF. The CDR3 DNA follows: TGTGCCTGGAGTCCACTAGGGGCCGGAGACACTGAAGCTTTCTTT. This chain joins TRBV30 and TRBJ1-1, with TRBD1 as a possible D gene (5 bases). CDR1 is GTSNPN and CDR2 is SVGIG in the germline V gene (reference sequence). This CDR3 spans 15 amino acids. With 2 bases removed from V and 3 bases from J, the gap between germline ends came to 16 bases.

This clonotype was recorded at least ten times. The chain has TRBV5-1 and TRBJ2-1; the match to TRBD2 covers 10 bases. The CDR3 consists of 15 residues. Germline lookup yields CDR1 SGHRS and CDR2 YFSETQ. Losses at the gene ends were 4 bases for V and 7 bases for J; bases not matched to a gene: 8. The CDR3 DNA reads TGCGCCAGCAGCAGAGGAGCGGGAGGGGGGAATGAGCAGTTCTTC. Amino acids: CASSRGAGGGNEQFF. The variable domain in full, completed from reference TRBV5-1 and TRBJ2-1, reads KAGVTQTPRYLIKTRGQQVTLSCSPISGHRSVSWYQQTPGQGLQFLFEYFSETQRNKGNFPGRFSGRQFSNSRSEMNVSTLELGDSALYLCASSRGAGGGNEQFFGPGTRLTVL.

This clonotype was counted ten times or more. The CDR3: CASSNPGYTF. CDR3 coding DNA: TGTGCCAGCAGTAATCCCGGCTACACCTTC. J is TRBJ1-2 and V is TRBV6-6; D not resolved. V shed 5 bases and J shed 8 bases, with 6 bases lying between them. CDR1 is MNHNY and CDR2 is SVGAGI in the germline V gene (reference sequence). The CDR3 consists of 10 residues.

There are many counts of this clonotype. In DNA, the CDR3 is TGTGCCAGCAGCGGGACTAGCGGGGAGACCCAGTACTTC. It translates to CASSGTSGETQYF. This chain joins TRBV7-2 and TRBJ2-5; 12 bases agree with TRBD2. The length of the CDR3 is 13 residues. V gave up 5 bases and J gave up 5 bases; unmatched junction bases: 0. Germline-derived CDR1 and CDR2 are SGHTA and FQGNSA. Drawing the rest from reference TRBV7-2 and TRBJ2-5, the complete variable domain is GAGVSQSPSNKVTEKGKDVELRCDPISGHTALYWYRQSLGQGLEFLIYFQGNSAPDKSGLPSDRFSAERTGGSVSTLTIQRTQQEDSAVYLCASSGTSGETQYFGPGTRLLVL.

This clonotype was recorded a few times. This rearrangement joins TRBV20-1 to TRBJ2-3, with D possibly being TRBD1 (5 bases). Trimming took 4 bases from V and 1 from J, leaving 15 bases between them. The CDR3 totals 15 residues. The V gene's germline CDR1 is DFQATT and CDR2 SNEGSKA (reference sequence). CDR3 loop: CSAKIQGRGTDTQYF. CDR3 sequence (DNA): TGCAGTGCTAAAATTCAGGGTCGGGGCACAGATACGCAGTATTTT.

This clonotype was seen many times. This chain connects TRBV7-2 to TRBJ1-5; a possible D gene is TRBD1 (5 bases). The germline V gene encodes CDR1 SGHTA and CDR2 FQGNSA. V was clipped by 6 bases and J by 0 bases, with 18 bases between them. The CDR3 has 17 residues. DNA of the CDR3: TGTGCCAGCAGTTACTCAGACAGTTATTATAGCAATCAGCCCCAGCATTTT. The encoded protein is CASSYSDSYYSNQPQHF.

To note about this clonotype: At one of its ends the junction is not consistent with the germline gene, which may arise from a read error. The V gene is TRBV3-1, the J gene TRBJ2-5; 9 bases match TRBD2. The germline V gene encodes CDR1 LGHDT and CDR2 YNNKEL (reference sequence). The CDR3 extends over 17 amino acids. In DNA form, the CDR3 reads TGTGCCACCAGCCAAGGTGGTCTAGCGGGAAGGGGTGAGACCCAGTACTTC. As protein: CATSQGGLAGRGETQYF.

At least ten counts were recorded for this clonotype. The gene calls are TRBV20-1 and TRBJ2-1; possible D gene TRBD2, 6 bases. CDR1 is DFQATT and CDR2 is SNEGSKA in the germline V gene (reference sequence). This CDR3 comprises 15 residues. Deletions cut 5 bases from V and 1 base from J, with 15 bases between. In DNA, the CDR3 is TGCAGTGCTTCGGGACTTCGTAAATCCTACAATGAGCAGTTCTTC. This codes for CSASGLRKSYNEQFF.

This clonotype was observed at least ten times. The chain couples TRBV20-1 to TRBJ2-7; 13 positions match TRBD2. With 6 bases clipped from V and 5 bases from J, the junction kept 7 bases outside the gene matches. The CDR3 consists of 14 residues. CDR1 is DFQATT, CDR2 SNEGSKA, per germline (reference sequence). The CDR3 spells CSATGLAGAHEQYF. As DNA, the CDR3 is TGCAGTGCGACCGGACTAGCGGGAGCCCACGAGCAGTACTTC.

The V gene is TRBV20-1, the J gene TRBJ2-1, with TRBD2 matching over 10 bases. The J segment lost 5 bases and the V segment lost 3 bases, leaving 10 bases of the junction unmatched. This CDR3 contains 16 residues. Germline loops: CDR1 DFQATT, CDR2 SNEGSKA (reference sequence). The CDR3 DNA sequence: TGCAGTGCTAGGCCCCTAGCGGGAGTTGGGAACAATGAGCAGTTCTTC. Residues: CSARPLAGVGNNEQFF.

The CDR3 region has the DNA TGTGCCAGCAGCTTAGCACTAGGTCCCTCCGAGCAGTACTTC. It specifies CASSLALGPSEQYF. This chain uses TRBV7-2 with TRBJ2-7, with TRBD2 as a possible D gene (5 bases). This CDR3 comprises 14 residues. The V and J ends lost 0 bases and 6 bases respectively, with 12 bases between them. CDR1 and CDR2 from the germline V gene are SGHTA and FQGNSA.

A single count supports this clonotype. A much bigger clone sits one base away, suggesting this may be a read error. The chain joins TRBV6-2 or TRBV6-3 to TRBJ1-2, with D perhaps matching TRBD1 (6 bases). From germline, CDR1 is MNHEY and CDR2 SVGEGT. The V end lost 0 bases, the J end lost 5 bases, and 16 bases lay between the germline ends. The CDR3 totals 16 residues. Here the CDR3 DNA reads TGTGCCAGCAGTTACTCGAGTTTGACAGGCAAGTATGGCTACACCTTC. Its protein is CASSYSSLTGKYGYTF.